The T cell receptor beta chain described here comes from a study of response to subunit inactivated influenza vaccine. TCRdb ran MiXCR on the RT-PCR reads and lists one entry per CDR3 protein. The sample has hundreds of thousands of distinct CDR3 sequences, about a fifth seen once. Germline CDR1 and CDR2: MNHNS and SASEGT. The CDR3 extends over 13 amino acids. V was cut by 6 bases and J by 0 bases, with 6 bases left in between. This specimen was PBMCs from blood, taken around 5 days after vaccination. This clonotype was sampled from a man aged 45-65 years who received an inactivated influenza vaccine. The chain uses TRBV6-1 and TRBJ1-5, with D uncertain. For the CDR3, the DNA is TGTGCCAGCAGGGATTATAGCAATCAGCCCCAGCATTTT. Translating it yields CASRDYSNQPQHF.